The clone carrying this TCR beta chain came up many times. The antigen remains unidentified. This CDR3 is built from 16 residues. In germline, CDR1 is WSHSY, CDR2 SAAADI. Trimming cost V 0 bases and J 4 bases, with 15 bases left between them. A sample-barcoded 5' primer and a J-beta primer mix were used in a second PCR of roughly 6 to 11 cycles. Individual samples furnished no less than 3 million CDR3-containing paired-end reads apiece. TCRdb passed the 5' RACE reads through MiXCR, listing each CDR3 protein once. The sample yields about 1,000,000 distinct CDR3 sequences, less than 50% seen once. Each donor gave around 9.3 milliliters of peripheral blood. The entry originates in a study of blood T cells in healthy people across ages. Study-wide results and limits: Unsorted PBMCs prevented conclusive naive versus antigen-experienced comparison. CMV infection status of these donors was not known.

The rearrangement uses TRBV10-2 and TRBJ1-2, with TRBD1 as a possible D gene (5 bases). The TCR originated in a woman in her sixties in good health. Sample: blood. This chain's CDR3 is CASSESGTTSSYGYTF. The CDR3 nucleotides are TGCGCCAGCAGTGAGTCCGGGACGACCTCCTCCTATGGCTACACCTTC.